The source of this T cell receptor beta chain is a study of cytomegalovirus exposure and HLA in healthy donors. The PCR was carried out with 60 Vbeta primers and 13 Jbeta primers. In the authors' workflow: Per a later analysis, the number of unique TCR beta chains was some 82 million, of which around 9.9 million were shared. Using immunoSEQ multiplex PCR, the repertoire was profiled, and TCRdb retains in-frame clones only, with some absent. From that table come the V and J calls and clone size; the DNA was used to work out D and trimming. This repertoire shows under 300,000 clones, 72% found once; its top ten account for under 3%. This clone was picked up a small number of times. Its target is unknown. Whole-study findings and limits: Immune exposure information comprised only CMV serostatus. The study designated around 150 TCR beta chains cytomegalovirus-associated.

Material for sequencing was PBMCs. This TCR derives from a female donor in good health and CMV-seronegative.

CDR3 sequence (DNA): TGTGCCAGCAGTTCCTTAGCGGGAGTGAATGAGCAGTTCTTC. Protein product: CASSSLAGVNEQFF. The chain carries TRBV27 and TRBJ2-1, with 9 bases identical to TRBD2. This CDR3 spans 14 amino acids. J was trimmed by 7 bases and V by 4 bases; bases with no gene match: 5. The germline V gene has CDR1 MNHEY and CDR2 SMNVEV (reference sequence).